This T cell receptor beta chain was recovered during a study of blood T cell repertoires in COVID-19. Study context: Nucleic acid was either cDNA or gDNA, and it came from T cells, B-cell-depleted T cells, or PBMCs.

The data were produced by immunoSEQ multiplex PCR, yet TCRdb's version contains in-frame clones alone and is incomplete. The sample consists of some 100,000 clones, roughly 70% of them appearing once. Followed over time, Seattle patients had been enrolled while infection was active. The CDR3 runs 16 residues. The material sequenced was peripheral blood. The origin of this receptor is a man between 65 and 85 years old with COVID-19, enrolled during active disease. The chain carries TRBV21-1 and TRBJ2-3; the D call of TRBD2 is as the table states it, not checked on the DNA. TRBV21-1 is a known pseudogene. The CDR3 loop reads CASSEEGLAGPDTQYF. The CDR3 bases are TGTGCCAGCAGTGAAGAGGGGCTAGCGGGCCCAGATACGCAGTATTTT.